This T cell receptor beta chain derives from a study of cytomegalovirus exposure and HLA in healthy donors. This CDR3 is 13 amino acids long. V lost 7 bases and J lost 3, with 9 bases in between. Per germline, CDR1 LNHDA and CDR2 SQIVND (reference sequence). With 60 Vbeta and 13 Jbeta primers, the PCR was carried out. TCRdb's table, derived via immunoSEQ multiplex PCR, lists solely in-frame clones and lacks some. This table holds 200,000 to 250,000 clones, 76% found once. The rearrangement uses TRBV19 and TRBJ1-4, with D hard to call. The TCR was taken from a man in his late teens or twenties in good health and CMV-seronegative. The sequenced sample was PBMCs. The CDR3 nucleotides read TGTGCCAGTAAGGACTTTGCTAATGAAAAACTGTTTTTT. As protein: CASKDFANEKLFF.